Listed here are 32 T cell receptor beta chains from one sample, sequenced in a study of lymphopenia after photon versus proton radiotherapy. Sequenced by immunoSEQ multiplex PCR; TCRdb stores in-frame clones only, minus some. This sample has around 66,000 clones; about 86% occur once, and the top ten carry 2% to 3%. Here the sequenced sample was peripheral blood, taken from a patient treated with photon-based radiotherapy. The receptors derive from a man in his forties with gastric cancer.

For the CDR3, the DNA is TGTGCCAGTAGTATAGATCCTCCCTGGCAGCCCCAGCATTTT. It encodes CASSIDPPWQPQHF. This rearrangement joins TRBV19 to TRBJ1-5; D gene ambiguous. CDR3 size: 14 residues. V was shortened by 0 bases and J by 7 bases, with 10 bases between the two germline ends. Per germline, CDR1 LNHDA and CDR2 SQIVND (reference sequence).

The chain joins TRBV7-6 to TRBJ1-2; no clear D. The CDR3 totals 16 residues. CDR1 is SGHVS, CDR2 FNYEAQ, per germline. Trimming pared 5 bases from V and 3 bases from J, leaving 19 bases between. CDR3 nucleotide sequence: TGTGCCAGCAGCCCCCAGGTCGGGGTGCGACACTATGGCTACACCTTC. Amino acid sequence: CASSPQVGVRHYGYTF.

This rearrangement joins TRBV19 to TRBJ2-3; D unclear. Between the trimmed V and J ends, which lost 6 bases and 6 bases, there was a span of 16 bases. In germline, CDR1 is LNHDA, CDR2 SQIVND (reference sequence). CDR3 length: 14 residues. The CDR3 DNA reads TGTGCCAGTAGACCATCATTGCGGACCGATACGCAGTATTTT. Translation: CASRPSLRTDTQYF.

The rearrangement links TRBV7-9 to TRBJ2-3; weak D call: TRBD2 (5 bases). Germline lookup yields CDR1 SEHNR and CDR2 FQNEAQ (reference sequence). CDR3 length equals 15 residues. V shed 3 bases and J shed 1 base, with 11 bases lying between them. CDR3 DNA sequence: TGTGCCAGCAGCTTTGAGGGAAGGGGCACAGATACGCAGTATTTT. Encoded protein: CASSFEGRGTDTQYF.

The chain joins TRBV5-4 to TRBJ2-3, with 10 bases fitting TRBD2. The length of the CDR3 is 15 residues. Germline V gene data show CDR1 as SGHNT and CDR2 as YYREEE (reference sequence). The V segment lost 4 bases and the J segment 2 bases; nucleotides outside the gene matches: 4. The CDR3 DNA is TGTGCCAGCAGCCTGACTAGCGGGTCCACAGATACGCAGTATTTT. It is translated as CASSLTSGSTDTQYF.

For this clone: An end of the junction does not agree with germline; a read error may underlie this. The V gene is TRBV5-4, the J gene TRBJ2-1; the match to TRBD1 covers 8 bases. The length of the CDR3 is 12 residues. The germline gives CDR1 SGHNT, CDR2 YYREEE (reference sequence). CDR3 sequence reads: CASSLGPQGAIF. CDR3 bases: TGTGCCAGCAGCTTGGGGCCCCAGGGGGCGATCTTC.

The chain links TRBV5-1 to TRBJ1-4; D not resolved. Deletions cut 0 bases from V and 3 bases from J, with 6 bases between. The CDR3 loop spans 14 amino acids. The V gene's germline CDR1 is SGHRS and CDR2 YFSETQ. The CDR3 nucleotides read TGCGCCAGCAGCTTGGGAGTGGCTAATGAAAAACTGTTTTTT. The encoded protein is CASSLGVANEKLFF.

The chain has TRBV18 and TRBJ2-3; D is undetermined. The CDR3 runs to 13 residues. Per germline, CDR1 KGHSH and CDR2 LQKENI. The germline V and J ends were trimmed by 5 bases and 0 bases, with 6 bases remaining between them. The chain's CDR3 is CASSYGSTDTQYF. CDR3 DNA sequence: TGTGCCAGCTCATATGGGAGCACAGATACGCAGTATTTT. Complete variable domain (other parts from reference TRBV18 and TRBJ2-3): NAGVMQNPRHLVRRRGQEARLRCSPMKGHSHVYWYRQLPEEGLKFMVYLQKENIIDESGMPKERFSAEFPKEGPSILRIQQVVRGDSAAYFCASSYGSTDTQYFGPGTRLTVL.

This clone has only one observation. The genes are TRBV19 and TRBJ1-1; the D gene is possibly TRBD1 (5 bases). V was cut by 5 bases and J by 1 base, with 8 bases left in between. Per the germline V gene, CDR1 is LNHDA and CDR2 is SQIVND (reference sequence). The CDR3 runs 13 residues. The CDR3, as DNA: TGTGCCAGTAGTTTGACAGAGAACACTGAAGCTTTCTTT. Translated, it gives CASSLTENTEAFF.

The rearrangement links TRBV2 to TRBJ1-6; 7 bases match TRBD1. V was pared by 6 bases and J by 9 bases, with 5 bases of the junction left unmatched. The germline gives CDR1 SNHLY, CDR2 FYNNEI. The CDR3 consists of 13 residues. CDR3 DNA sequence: TGTGCCAGCAGGAGGGACAGTATTTCACCCCTCCACTTT. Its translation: CASRRDSISPLHF.

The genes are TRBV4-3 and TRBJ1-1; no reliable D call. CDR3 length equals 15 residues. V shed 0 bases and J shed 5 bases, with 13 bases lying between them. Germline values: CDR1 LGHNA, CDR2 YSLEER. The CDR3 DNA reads TGCGCCAGCAGCCAAGAGGAGGGAATAAGAACTGAAGCTTTCTTT. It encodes CASSQEEGIRTEAFF.

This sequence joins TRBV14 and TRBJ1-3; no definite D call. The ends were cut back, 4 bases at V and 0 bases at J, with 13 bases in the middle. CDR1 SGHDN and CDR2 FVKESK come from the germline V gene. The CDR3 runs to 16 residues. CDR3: CASSPLGPSSGNTIYF. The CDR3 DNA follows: TGTGCCAGCAGCCCCCTAGGTCCGAGCTCTGGAAACACCATATATTTT.

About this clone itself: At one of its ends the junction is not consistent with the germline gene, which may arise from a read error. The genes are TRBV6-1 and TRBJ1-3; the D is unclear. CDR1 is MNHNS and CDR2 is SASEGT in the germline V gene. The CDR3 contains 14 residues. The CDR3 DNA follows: TGTGCCAGCAGGGAAGCCTTCTCTGGAAACACCATATATTTT. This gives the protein CASREAFSGNTIYF.

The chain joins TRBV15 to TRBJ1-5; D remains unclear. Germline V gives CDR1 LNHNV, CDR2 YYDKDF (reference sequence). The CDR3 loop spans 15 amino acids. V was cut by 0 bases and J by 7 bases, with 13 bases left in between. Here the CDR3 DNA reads TGTGCCACCAGCAGAGATCGGGCAGTAGGGCAGCCCCAGCATTTT. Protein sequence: CATSRDRAVGQPQHF.

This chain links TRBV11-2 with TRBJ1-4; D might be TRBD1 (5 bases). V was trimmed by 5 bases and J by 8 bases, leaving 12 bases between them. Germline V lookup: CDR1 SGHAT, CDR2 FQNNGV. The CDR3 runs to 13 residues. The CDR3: CASSPRRGEKLFF. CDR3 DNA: TGTGCCAGCAGCCCCCGACGGGGGGAAAAACTGTTTTTT.

DNA of the CDR3: TGTGCCAGCAGCTACCCCCGGGGCCGGGGGGAGGAGACCCAGTACTTC. Encoded protein: CASSYPRGRGEETQYF. The chain couples TRBV7-2 to TRBJ2-5, with 7 bases lining up with TRBD2. There are 16 residues in the CDR3. Looked up from germline, CDR1 is SGHTA and CDR2 is FQGNSA. The V segment lost 4 bases and the J segment 5 bases; nucleotides outside the gene matches: 13.

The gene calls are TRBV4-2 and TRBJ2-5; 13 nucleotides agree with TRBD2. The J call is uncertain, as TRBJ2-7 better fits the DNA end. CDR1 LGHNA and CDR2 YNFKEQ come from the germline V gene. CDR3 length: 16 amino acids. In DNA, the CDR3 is TGTGCCAGCAGCCCCGGACTAGCGGGGGCAAGCTACGAGCAGTACTTC. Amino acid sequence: CASSPGLAGASYEQYF.

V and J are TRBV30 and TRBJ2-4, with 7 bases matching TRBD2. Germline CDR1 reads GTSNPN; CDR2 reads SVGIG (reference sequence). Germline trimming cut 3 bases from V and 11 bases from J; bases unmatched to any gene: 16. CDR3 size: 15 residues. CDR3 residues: CAWSPSWGGVPLQYF. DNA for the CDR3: TGTGCCTGGAGCCCCTCCTGGGGGGGGGTCCCCCTTCAGTACTTC.

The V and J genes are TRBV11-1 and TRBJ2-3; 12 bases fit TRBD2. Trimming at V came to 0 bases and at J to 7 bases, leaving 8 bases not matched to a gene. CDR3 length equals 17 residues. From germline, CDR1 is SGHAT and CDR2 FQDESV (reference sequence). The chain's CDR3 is CASSLARRLAGEHTQYF. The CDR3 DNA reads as TGTGCCAGCAGCTTAGCCCGGAGACTAGCGGGGGAGCATACGCAGTATTTT.

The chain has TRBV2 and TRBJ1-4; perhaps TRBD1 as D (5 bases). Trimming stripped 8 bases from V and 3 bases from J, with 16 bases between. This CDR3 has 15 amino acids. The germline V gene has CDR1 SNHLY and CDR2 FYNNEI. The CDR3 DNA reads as TGTGCCAGCGCTGATAGGGGTTTAGCTAATGAAAAACTGTTTTTT. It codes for CASADRGLANEKLFF.

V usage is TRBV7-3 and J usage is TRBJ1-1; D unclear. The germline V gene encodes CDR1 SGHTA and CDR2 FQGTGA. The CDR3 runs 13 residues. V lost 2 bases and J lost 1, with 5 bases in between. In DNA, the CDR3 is TGTGCCAGCAGCTTAGGAGCGAACACTGAAGCTTTCTTT. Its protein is CASSLGANTEAFF. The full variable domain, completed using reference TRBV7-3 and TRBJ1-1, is GAGVSQTPSNKVTEKGKYVELRCDPISGHTALYWYRQSLGQGPEFLIYFQGTGAADDSGLPNDRFFAVRPEGSVSTLKIQRTERGDSAVYLCASSLGANTEAFFGQGTRLTVV.

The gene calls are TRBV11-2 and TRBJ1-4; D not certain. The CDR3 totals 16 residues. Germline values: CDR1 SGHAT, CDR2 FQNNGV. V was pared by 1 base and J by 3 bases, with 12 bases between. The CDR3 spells CASSLGSLSSNEKLFF. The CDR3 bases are TGTGCCAGCAGCTTAGGTAGCCTGTCTTCTAATGAAAAACTGTTTTTT.

The CDR3 DNA reads TGCGCCAGCAGCTGGTCCGGGACAGCGAACACTGAAGCTTTCTTT. As protein: CASSWSGTANTEAFF. This chain uses TRBV5-1 with TRBJ1-1, with 7 bases matching TRBD1. CDR1 is SGHRS, CDR2 YFSETQ, per germline. V was pared by 3 bases and J by 1 base, with 6 bases of the junction left unmatched. The CDR3 is 15 residues long.

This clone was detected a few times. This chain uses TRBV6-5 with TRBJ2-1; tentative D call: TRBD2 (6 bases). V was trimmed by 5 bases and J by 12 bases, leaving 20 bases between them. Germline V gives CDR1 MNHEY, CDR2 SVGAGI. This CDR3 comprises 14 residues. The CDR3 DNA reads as TGTGCCAGCAGTCCCGGGACTTCAGGCCTTCGGCAGTTCTTC. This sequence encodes CASSPGTSGLRQFF.

The CDR3 DNA sequence: TGTGCCAGCAGCCGGATAGGGTATGGCTACACCTTC. This codes for CASSRIGYGYTF. The rearrangement links TRBV5-4 to TRBJ1-2; D is unclear. The germline V and J ends were trimmed by 4 bases and 5 bases, with 9 bases remaining between them. This CDR3 contains 12 residues. In germline, CDR1 is SGHNT, CDR2 YYREEE (reference sequence).

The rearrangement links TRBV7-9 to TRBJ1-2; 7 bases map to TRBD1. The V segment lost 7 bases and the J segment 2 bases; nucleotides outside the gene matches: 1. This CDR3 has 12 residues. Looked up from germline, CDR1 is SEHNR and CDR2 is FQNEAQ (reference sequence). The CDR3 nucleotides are TGTGCCAGCACGGGACAGAACTATGGCTACACCTTC. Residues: CASTGQNYGYTF.

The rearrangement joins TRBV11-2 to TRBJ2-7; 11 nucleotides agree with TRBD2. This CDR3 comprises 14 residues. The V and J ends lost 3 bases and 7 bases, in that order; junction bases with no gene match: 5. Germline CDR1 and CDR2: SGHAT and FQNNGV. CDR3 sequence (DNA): TGTGCCAGCAGCTTTAGCGGGGGGGCAGGGGAGCAGTACTTC. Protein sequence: CASSFSGGAGEQYF.

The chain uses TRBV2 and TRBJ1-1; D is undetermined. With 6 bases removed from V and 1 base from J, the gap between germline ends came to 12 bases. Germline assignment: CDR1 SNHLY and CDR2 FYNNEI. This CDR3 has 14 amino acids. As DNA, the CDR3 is TGTGCCAGCAGGGGCGGGTGGGGGAACACTGAAGCTTTCTTT. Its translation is CASRGGWGNTEAFF.

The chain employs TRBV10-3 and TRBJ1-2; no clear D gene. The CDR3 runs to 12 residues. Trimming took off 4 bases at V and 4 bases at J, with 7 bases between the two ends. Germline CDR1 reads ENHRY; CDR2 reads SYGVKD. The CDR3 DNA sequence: TGTGCCATCAGTGGAGGCCCCTATGGCTACACCTTC. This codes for CAISGGPYGYTF.

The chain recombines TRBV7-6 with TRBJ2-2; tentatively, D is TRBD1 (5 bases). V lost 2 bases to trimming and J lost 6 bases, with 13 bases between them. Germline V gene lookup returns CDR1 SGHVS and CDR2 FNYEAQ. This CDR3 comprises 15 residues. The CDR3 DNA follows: TGTGCCAGCAGCTTAAGACAGTCCCCCCCCGGGGAGCTGTTTTTT. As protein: CASSLRQSPPGELFF. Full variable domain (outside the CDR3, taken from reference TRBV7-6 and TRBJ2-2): GAGVSQSPRYKVTKRGQDVALRCDPISGHVSLYWYRQALGQGPEFLTYFNYEAQQDKSGLPNDRFSAERPEGSISTLTIQRTEQRDSAMYRCASSLRQSPPGELFFGEGSRLTVL.

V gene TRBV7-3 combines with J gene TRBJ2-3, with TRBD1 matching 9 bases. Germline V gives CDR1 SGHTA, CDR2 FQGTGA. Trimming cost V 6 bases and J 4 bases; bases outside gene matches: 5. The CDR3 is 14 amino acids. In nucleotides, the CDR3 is TGTGCCAGCAGACGGACAGGGGTCGCAGATACGCAGTATTTT. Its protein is CASRRTGVADTQYF.

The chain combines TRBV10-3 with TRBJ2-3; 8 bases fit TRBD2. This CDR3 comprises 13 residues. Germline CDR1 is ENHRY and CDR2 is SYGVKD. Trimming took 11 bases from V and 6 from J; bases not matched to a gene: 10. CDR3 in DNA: TGTGCCGTCTCCAGCGGGGGCGGGGATACGCAGTATTTT. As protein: CAVSSGGGDTQYF.